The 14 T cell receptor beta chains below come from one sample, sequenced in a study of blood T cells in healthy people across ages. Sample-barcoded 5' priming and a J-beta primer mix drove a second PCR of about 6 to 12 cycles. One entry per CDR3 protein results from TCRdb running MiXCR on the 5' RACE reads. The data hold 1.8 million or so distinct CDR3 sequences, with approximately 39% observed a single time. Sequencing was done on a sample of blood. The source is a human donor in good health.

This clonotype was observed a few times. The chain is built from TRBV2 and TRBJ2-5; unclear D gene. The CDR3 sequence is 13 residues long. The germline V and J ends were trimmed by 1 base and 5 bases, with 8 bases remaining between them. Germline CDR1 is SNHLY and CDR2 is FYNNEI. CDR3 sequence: CASSEGSQETQYF. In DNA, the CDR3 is TGTGCCAGCAGTGAAGGAAGCCAGGAGACCCAGTACTTC.

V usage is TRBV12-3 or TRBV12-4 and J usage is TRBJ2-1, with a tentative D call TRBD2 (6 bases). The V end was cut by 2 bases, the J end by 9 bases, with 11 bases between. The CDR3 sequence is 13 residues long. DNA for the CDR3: TGTGCCAGCAGTTTACGGACTACGACTGAGCAGTTCTTC. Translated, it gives CASSLRTTTEQFF.

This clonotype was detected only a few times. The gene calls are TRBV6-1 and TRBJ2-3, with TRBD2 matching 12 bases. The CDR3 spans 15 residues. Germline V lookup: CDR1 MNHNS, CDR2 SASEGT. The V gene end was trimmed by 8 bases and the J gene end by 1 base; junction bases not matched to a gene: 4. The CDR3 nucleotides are TGTGCCAGCGGAACTAGCGGGGGGCGCACAGATACGCAGTATTTT. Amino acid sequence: CASGTSGGRTDTQYF.

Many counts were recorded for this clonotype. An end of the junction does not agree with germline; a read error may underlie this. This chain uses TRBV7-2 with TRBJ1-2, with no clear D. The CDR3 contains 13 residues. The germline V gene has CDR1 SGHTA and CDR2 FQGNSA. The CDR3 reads CASSLRVNYGYTF. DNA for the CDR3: TGCGCCAGCAGCTTGAGGGTTAACTATGGCTACACCTTC.

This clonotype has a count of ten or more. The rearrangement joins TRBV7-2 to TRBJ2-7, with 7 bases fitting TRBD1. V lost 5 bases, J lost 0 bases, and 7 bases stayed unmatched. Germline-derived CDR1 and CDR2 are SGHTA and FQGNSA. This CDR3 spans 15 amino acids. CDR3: CASSLRTGFSYEQYF. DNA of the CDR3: TGTGCCAGCAGCCTTCGGACAGGATTCTCCTACGAGCAGTACTTC.

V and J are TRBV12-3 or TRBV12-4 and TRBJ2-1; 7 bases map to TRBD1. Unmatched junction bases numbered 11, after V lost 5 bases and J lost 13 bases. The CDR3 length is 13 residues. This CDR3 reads CASSRQGMETQFF. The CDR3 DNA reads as TGTGCCAGCAGTCGACAGGGTATGGAGACCCAGTTCTTC.

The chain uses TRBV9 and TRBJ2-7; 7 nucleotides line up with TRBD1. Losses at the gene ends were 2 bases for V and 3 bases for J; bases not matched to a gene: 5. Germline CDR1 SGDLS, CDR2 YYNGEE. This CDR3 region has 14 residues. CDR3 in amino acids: CASSVSGTDYEQYF. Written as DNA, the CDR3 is TGTGCCAGCAGCGTGTCCGGGACAGACTACGAGCAGTACTTC.

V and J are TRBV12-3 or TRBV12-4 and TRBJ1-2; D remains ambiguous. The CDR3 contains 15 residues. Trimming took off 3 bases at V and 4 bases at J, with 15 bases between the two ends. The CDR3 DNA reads TGTGCCAGCAGTTTTTTAGGCCGGCAGAGCTATGGCTACACCTTC. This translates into CASSFLGRQSYGYTF.

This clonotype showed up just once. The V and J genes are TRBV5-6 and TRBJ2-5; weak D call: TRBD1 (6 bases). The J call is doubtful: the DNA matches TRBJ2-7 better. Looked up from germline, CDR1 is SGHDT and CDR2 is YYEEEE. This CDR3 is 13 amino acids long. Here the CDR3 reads CASSWGSRGEQYF. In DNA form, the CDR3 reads TGTGCCAGCAGCTGGGGGTCCAGGGGCGAGCAGTACTTC.

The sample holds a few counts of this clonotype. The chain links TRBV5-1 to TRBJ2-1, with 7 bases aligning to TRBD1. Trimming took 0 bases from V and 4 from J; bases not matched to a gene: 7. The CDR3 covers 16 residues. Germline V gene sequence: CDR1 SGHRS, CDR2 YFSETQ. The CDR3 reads CASSLEGTAWYNEQFF. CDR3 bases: TGCGCCAGCAGCTTGGAAGGGACAGCTTGGTACAATGAGCAGTTCTTC. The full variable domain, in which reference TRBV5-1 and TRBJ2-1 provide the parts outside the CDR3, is KAGVTQTPRYLIKTRGQQVTLSCSPISGHRSVSWYQQTPGQGLQFLFEYFSETQRNKGNFPGRFSGRQFSNSRSEMNVSTLELGDSALYLCASSLEGTAWYNEQFFGPGTRLTVL.

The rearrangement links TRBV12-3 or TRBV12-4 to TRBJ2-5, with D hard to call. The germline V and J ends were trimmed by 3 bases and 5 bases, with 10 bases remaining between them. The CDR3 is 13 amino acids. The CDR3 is CASSFGDWETQYF. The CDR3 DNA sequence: TGTGCCAGCAGTTTTGGAGACTGGGAGACCCAGTACTTC.

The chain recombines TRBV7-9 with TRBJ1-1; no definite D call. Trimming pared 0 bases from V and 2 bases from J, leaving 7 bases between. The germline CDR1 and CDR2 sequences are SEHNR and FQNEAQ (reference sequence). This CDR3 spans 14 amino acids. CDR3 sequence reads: CASSLAILNTEAFF. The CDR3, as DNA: TGTGCCAGCAGCTTAGCCATACTTAACACTGAAGCTTTCTTT. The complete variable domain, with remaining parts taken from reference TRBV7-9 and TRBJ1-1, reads DTGVSQNPRHKITKRGQNVTFRCDPISEHNRLYWYRQTLGQGPEFLTYFQNEAQLEKSRLLSDRFSAERPKGSFSTLEIQRTEQGDSAMYLCASSLAILNTEAFFGQGTRLTVV.

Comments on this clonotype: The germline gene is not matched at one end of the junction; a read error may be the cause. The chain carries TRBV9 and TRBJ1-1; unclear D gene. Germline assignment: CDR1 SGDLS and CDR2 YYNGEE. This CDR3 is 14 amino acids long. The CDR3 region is CASSVGPENTEAFF. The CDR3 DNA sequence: TGTGCCAGTAGCGTAGGGCCTGAGAACACTGAAGCTTTCTTT.

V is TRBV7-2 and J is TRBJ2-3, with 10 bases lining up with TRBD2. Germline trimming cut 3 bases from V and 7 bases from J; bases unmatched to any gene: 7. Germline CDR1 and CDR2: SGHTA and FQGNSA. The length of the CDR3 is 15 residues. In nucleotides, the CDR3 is TGTGCCAGCAGCTTCAGAGCGGGGGGGCCAAATACGCAGTATTTT. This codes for CASSFRAGGPNTQYF.